The 31 T cell receptor beta chains reported below all come from one sample, sequenced in a study of cytomegalovirus exposure and HLA in healthy donors. This PCR relied on a set of 60 Vbeta primers and 13 Jbeta primers. TCRdb keeps only in-frame clones here, not all; method: immunoSEQ multiplex PCR. The sample holds about 200,000 clones. The sample consisted of PBMCs. These receptors came from a girl aged 2-15 years in good health and CMV-seropositive.

The chain is built from TRBV28 and TRBJ2-7; D may be TRBD2 (6 bases). Trimming removed 6 bases at V and 0 bases at J, with 18 bases between. The germline gives CDR1 MDHEN, CDR2 SYDVKM. The CDR3 consists of 16 residues. The DNA for the CDR3 is TGTGCCAGCAGCCCATTGGGACTCGCGAGCTCCTACGAGCAGTACTTC. It translates to CASSPLGLASSYEQYF. Full variable domain (remainder filled in from reference TRBV28 and TRBJ2-7): DVKVTQSSRYLVKRTGEKVFLECVQDMDHENMFWYRQDPGLGLRLIYFSYDVKMKEKGDIPEGYSVSREKKERFSLILESASTNQTSMYLCASSPLGLASSYEQYFGPGTRLTVT.

The chain recombines TRBV11-2 with TRBJ2-7, with D perhaps matching TRBD1 (5 bases). Germline lookup yields CDR1 SGHAT and CDR2 FQNNGV. The CDR3 is made up of 15 amino acids. The V end lost 6 bases, the J end lost 2 bases, and 17 bases lay between the germline ends. CDR3 nucleotides: TGTGCCAGCAGACAGTTCAGGGATATTCCCTACGAGCAGTACTTC. Its protein is CASRQFRDIPYEQYF.

The J gene is TRBJ2-3, the V gene TRBV9; 7 positions match TRBD2. CDR3 size: 16 residues. In germline, CDR1 is SGDLS, CDR2 YYNGEE. V gave up 4 bases and J gave up 2 bases; unmatched junction bases: 10. The CDR3 coding sequence is TGTGCCAGCAGCTCAGCCCTAGCGGCTCTCACAGATACGCAGTATTTT. Amino acids: CASSSALAALTDTQYF.

V is TRBV27 and J is TRBJ1-4; D ambiguous. V lost 6 bases and J 3 bases, leaving 17 bases between the germline ends. This CDR3 is built from 16 residues. The germline V gene has CDR1 MNHEY and CDR2 SMNVEV (reference sequence). The CDR3 bases are TGTGCCAGCAGACCCCTTCGAGGAAAGTCTAATGAAAAACTGTTTTTT. This gives the protein CASRPLRGKSNEKLFF.

The chain has TRBV7-8 and TRBJ1-1; maybe TRBD1 (5 bases). Germline CDR1 and CDR2: SGHVS and FQNEAQ. The CDR3 runs 13 residues. V gave up 5 bases and J gave up 1 base, with 8 bases separating them. CDR3 nucleotide sequence: TGTGCCAGCAGCCCAGGGCCGAACACTGAAGCTTTCTTT. Its protein product is CASSPGPNTEAFF.

V and J are TRBV7-2 and TRBJ2-1; TRBD2 matches 9 bases. The CDR3 runs to 18 residues. CDR1 is SGHTA, CDR2 FQGNSA, per germline. With 4 bases clipped from V and 0 bases from J, the junction kept 10 bases outside the gene matches. The CDR3 here is CASSSLTSGFLSYNEQFF. DNA of the CDR3: TGTGCCAGCAGCTCCCTTACTAGCGGGTTCCTCTCCTACAATGAGCAGTTCTTC.

V gene TRBV11-2 combines with J gene TRBJ2-5; D may be TRBD2 (5 bases). The V end was cut by 3 bases, the J end by 2 bases, with 10 bases between. The germline V gene has CDR1 SGHAT and CDR2 FQNNGV. The CDR3 is made up of 14 amino acids. The CDR3 loop is CASSFRRGQETQYF. The DNA of the CDR3 is TGTGCCAGCAGCTTCCGCCGCGGGCAAGAGACCCAGTACTTC. The full variable domain, completed using reference TRBV11-2 and TRBJ2-5, is EAGVAQSPRYKIIEKRQSVAFWCNPISGHATLYWYQQILGQGPKLLIQFQNNGVVDDSQLPKDRFSAERLKGVDSTLKIQPAKLEDSAVYLCASSFRRGQETQYFGPGTRLLVL.

The rearrangement links TRBV6-1 to TRBJ1-2, with D tentatively TRBD1 (6 bases). V was trimmed by 2 bases and J by 4 bases, leaving 20 bases between them. Germline V gene data show CDR1 as MNHNS and CDR2 as SASEGT. CDR3 length: 17 residues. The CDR3 loop reads CASSEMRGGAQRYGYTF. The CDR3 DNA sequence: TGTGCCAGCAGTGAAATGAGGGGGGGGGCGCAGCGCTATGGCTACACCTTC.

The V call is TRBV11-3, the J call TRBJ2-3; 7 bases are a match to TRBD2. The CDR3 loop spans 15 amino acids. Germline V lookup: CDR1 SGHNT, CDR2 YENEEA. Unmatched junction bases numbered 8, after V lost 5 bases and J lost 3 bases. CDR3 nucleotide sequence: TGTGCCAGCAGCGCAAGCGGGAAAGATACAGATACGCAGTATTTT. This codes for CASSASGKDTDTQYF.

V usage is TRBV11-3 and J usage is TRBJ2-2; D gene uncertain. Germline V gene data show CDR1 as SGHNT and CDR2 as YENEEA. Trimming pared 0 bases from V and 4 bases from J, leaving 9 bases between. CDR3 size: 15 residues. Here the CDR3 reads CASSLDGGATGELFF. DNA of the CDR3: TGTGCCAGCAGCTTAGACGGCGGAGCCACCGGGGAGCTGTTTTTT.

The J gene is TRBJ2-3, the V gene TRBV5-4; the D gene is possibly TRBD1 (6 bases). Trimming left V 5 bases short and J 4 bases short, with 17 bases between. CDR3 length: 15 residues. Per germline, CDR1 SGHNT and CDR2 YYREEE (reference sequence). The CDR3 bases are TGTGCCAGCAGGAAAGCCTCCAGGGGTTCAGATACGCAGTATTTT. Translated, it gives CASRKASRGSDTQYF.

The CDR3 here is CAWSGGLAGVGSYNEQFF. Here the CDR3 DNA reads TGTGCCTGGAGTGGAGGACTAGCGGGCGTCGGCTCCTACAATGAGCAGTTCTTC. The chain employs TRBV30 and TRBJ2-1; 11 bases agree with TRBD2. This CDR3 has 18 residues. The V gene end was trimmed by 1 base and the J gene end by 0 bases; junction bases not matched to a gene: 8. The germline V gene has CDR1 GTSNPN and CDR2 SVGIG (reference sequence).

The chain combines TRBV7-2 with TRBJ2-7; 9 nucleotides agree with TRBD2. Unmatched junction bases numbered 11, after V lost 5 bases and J lost 3 bases. The CDR3 is made up of 16 amino acids. Per the germline V gene, CDR1 is SGHTA and CDR2 is FQGNSA. The CDR3 sequence: CASSQASGARLYEQYF. DNA for the CDR3: TGTGCCAGCAGCCAGGCTAGCGGGGCCCGACTCTACGAGCAGTACTTC.

V is TRBV28 and J is TRBJ2-2; D unclear. CDR3 length equals 15 residues. The germline V and J ends were trimmed by 3 bases and 0 bases, with 8 bases remaining between them. Germline assignment: CDR1 MDHEN and CDR2 SYDVKM. The CDR3 region has the DNA TGTGCCAGCAGTTTTGCCAGGACGAACACCGGGGAGCTGTTTTTT. Translation gives CASSFARTNTGELFF.

The chain combines TRBV28 with TRBJ1-2, with TRBD1 identical over 9 bases. The CDR3 is 13 amino acids. The junction had 5 bases not matched to a gene; V was cut back by 8 bases and J by 4 bases. Germline CDR1 and CDR2: MDHEN and SYDVKM. The CDR3 loop is CASGTGSVYGYTF. The CDR3, as DNA: TGTGCCAGCGGGACAGGGAGTGTCTATGGCTACACCTTC.

The V call is TRBV7-2, the J call TRBJ2-3; D is perhaps TRBD1 (5 bases). V dropped 1 base and J dropped 0 bases, with 8 bases sitting between them. In germline, CDR1 is SGHTA, CDR2 FQGNSA. The CDR3 consists of 15 residues. In DNA form, the CDR3 reads TGTGCCAGCAGCTTAGTGACAGCTAGCACAGATACGCAGTATTTT. Translated, it gives CASSLVTASTDTQYF.

The gene calls are TRBV2 and TRBJ1-2; 8 bases fit TRBD1. Germline trimming cut 6 bases from V and 7 bases from J; bases unmatched to any gene: 4. The CDR3 has 12 residues. Germline V lookup: CDR1 SNHLY, CDR2 FYNNEI. CDR3: CASRDRAVGYTF. CDR3 bases: TGTGCCAGCAGGGACAGGGCGGTTGGCTACACCTTC.

The rearrangement joins TRBV12-5 to TRBJ2-1, with 7 bases aligning to TRBD2. The V gene end was trimmed by 5 bases and the J gene end by 10 bases; junction bases not matched to a gene: 14. The CDR3 totals 15 residues. Per the germline V gene, CDR1 is LGHNT and CDR2 is FRNRAP. The CDR3 sequence: CASGAGDQFESEQFF. The CDR3 DNA reads as TGTGCTAGTGGTGCGGGGGACCAATTTGAAAGCGAGCAGTTCTTC.

J is TRBJ1-1 and V is TRBV29-1, with D maybe TRBD1 (5 bases). The CDR3 runs 15 residues. Per germline, CDR1 SQVTM and CDR2 ANQGSEA. The V and J ends lost 3 bases and 0 bases respectively, with 14 bases between them. The CDR3 DNA sequence: TGCAGCGTTGATTGGCAGGGCGCTGTGAACACTGAAGCTTTCTTT. Translating it yields CSVDWQGAVNTEAFF.

The rearrangement links TRBV5-1 to TRBJ1-2, with 8 bases that match TRBD1. The J segment lost 4 bases and the V segment lost 4 bases, leaving 9 bases of the junction unmatched. This CDR3 spans 15 amino acids. Germline loops: CDR1 SGHRS, CDR2 YFSETQ. This CDR3 is CASSALRQGIYGYTF. In nucleotides, the CDR3 is TGCGCCAGCAGCGCCTTACGACAGGGGATCTATGGCTACACCTTC.

DNA for the CDR3: TGTGCCATCAGCCAGGGTTCCCTAATGAACACTGAAGCTTTCTTT. Translating it yields CAISQGSLMNTEAFF. The chain uses TRBV10-3 and TRBJ1-1; perhaps TRBD1 as D (5 bases). The ends were cut back, 6 bases at V and 0 bases at J, with 14 bases in the middle. This CDR3 has 15 amino acids. From germline, CDR1 is ENHRY and CDR2 SYGVKD.

As concerns this clone: One end of the junction fails to match germline, which may point to a read error. The rearrangement uses TRBV6-5 and TRBJ2-5, with 8 bases that match TRBD1. The V gene's germline CDR1 is MNHEY and CDR2 SVGAGI. The CDR3 sequence is 15 residues long. CDR3 loop: CASSFFRGLGETQYF. In nucleotides, the CDR3 is TGTGCCAGCAGTTTTTTCAGGGGGCTGGGAGAGACTCAGTACTTC.

The chain is built from TRBV5-1 and TRBJ2-7, with 8 bases matching TRBD2. The V and J ends lost 0 bases and 5 bases, in that order; junction bases with no gene match: 7. The germline V gene encodes CDR1 SGHRS and CDR2 YFSETQ. The CDR3 sequence is 15 residues long. As DNA, the CDR3 is TGCGCCAGCAGCTTGGGGGAAGCGGGAGCTGACGAGCAGTACTTC. It specifies CASSLGEAGADEQYF.

The rearrangement links TRBV11-2 to TRBJ2-5; possible D gene TRBD1, 5 bases. Trimming took off 4 bases at V and 7 bases at J, with 7 bases between the two ends. The germline V gene has CDR1 SGHAT and CDR2 FQNNGV. The CDR3 is 11 residues long. The CDR3 sequence is CASSSRVTQYF. The CDR3 nucleotides read TGTGCCAGCAGCTCCAGGGTGACCCAGTACTTC.

The chain is built from TRBV28 and TRBJ2-2; possible D gene TRBD1, 6 bases. CDR1 and CDR2 from the germline V gene are MDHEN and SYDVKM. The CDR3 contains 15 residues. The ends were cut back, 7 bases at V and 6 bases at J, with 18 bases in the middle. The CDR3 loop reads CASTWELGGPGELFF. The CDR3 region has the DNA TGTGCCAGCACCTGGGAACTAGGGGGACCCGGGGAGCTGTTTTTT.

The CDR3 sequence: CASSLAAATNEKLFF. CDR3 coding DNA: TGTGCCAGCAGTTTAGCTGCGGCAACTAATGAAAAACTGTTTTTT. This sequence joins TRBV28 and TRBJ1-4; D not resolved. V dropped 2 bases and J dropped 0 bases, with 7 bases sitting between them. CDR1 and CDR2 (germline): MDHEN, SYDVKM. The length of the CDR3 is 15 residues.

V is TRBV10-3 and J is TRBJ2-3, with 7 bases fitting TRBD2. The germline V gene encodes CDR1 ENHRY and CDR2 SYGVKD. V was pared by 8 bases and J by 4 bases, with 18 bases of the junction left unmatched. The CDR3 totals 17 residues. In DNA, the CDR3 is TGTGCCATCGCCCCCCGTGCGGGAGTGTTGGGACCAGATACGCAGTATTTT. This sequence encodes CAIAPRAGVLGPDTQYF.

About this clone: This same CDR3 is encoded by further DNA sequences in the sample. The chain employs TRBV20-1 and TRBJ2-5; D ambiguous. The CDR3 spans 10 residues. Germline V gene lookup returns CDR1 DFQATT and CDR2 SNEGSKA (reference sequence). The germline V and J ends were trimmed by 3 bases and 5 bases, with 4 bases remaining between them. The DNA for the CDR3 is TGCAGTGCTAGGCGGGAGACCCAGTACTTC. This translates into CSARRETQYF.

The J gene is TRBJ1-3, the V gene TRBV28, with D tentatively TRBD1 (6 bases). The germline CDR1 and CDR2 sequences are MDHEN and SYDVKM. Trimming took 4 bases from V and 3 from J, leaving 25 bases between them. The CDR3 covers 19 residues. Written as DNA, the CDR3 is TGTGCCAGCAGTTCTCCAGGTGGGGGGGGGCACTGGTATGGAAACACCATATATTTT. Protein product: CASSSPGGGGHWYGNTIYF. The full variable domain, completed using reference TRBV28 and TRBJ1-3, is DVKVTQSSRYLVKRTGEKVFLECVQDMDHENMFWYRQDPGLGLRLIYFSYDVKMKEKGDIPEGYSVSREKKERFSLILESASTNQTSMYLCASSSPGGGGHWYGNTIYFGEGSWLTVV.

V gene TRBV30 combines with J gene TRBJ2-7, with 7 bases that match TRBD1. The germline V gene has CDR1 GTSNPN and CDR2 SVGIG (reference sequence). V gave up 5 bases and J gave up 4 bases; unmatched junction bases: 8. This CDR3 contains 13 residues. CDR3 nucleotide sequence: TGTGCCTGGGAAGTACAGGGGTGGTACGAGCAGTACTTC. Translation: CAWEVQGWYEQYF.

The CDR3 bases are TGCGCCAGCAGCCCACTAGGTGGAAGGGCGGGACTAGCGGGAGTGAATGAGCAGTTCTTC. Amino acid sequence: CASSPLGGRAGLAGVNEQFF. The chain combines TRBV5-1 with TRBJ2-1; 14 bases line up with TRBD2. The CDR3 is 20 amino acids. From germline, CDR1 is SGHRS and CDR2 YFSETQ. After removal of 4 bases from V and 7 bases from J, the junction contained 19 bases not matched to a gene.